This record looks at one TCR beta chain sequence and its context. Its antigen is as yet unknown. These data belong to a study of OX40 agonist ivuxolimab in advanced cancers. For the study at large: The treatment was a fully human IgG2 OX40 agonist, ivuxolimab. Among those treated, three patients had partial responses, one with hepatocellular carcinoma and two with cutaneous melanoma. General study points: Within 6 weeks, CD4+ and CD8+ blood T cells expanded clonally at 0.1 to 3.0 mg/kg.

Autoimmune disease history or systemic immunosuppression barred patients. Clones were sequenced by immunoSEQ multiplex PCR, and TCRdb holds only the in-frame ones, with some missing. The sample has 45,000 to 65,000 clones, 79% seen once. Sample: CD4+ or CD8+ T cells sorted from blood, taken in a trial of the OX40 agonist ivuxolimab. The origin of this receptor is an adult with an advanced solid tumor such as melanoma, head and neck, liver or kidney cancer.

CDR3 protein: CASSMYEWSRQYF. The DNA for the CDR3 is TGTGCCAGTAGTATGTACGAGTGGAGCAGGCAGTATTTT. The V call is TRBV19, the J call TRBJ2-3, with D unresolved. The CDR3 runs to 13 residues. The germline CDR1 and CDR2 sequences are LNHDA and SQIVND (reference sequence). Trimming took 3 bases from V and 11 from J, leaving 15 bases between them.